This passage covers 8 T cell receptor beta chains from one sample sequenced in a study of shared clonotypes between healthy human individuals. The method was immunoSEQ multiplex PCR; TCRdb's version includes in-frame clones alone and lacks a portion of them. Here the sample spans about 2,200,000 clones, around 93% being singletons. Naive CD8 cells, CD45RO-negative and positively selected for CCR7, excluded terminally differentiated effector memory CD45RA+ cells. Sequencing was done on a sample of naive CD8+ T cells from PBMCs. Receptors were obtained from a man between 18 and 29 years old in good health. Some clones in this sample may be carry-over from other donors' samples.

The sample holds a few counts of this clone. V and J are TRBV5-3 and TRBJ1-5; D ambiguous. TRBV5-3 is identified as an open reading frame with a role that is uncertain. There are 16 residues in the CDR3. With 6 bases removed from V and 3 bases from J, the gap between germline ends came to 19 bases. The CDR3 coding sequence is TGTGCCAGAAAATGGTACACAGACCGTTTCAATCAGCCCCAGCATTTT. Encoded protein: CARKWYTDRFNQPQHF.

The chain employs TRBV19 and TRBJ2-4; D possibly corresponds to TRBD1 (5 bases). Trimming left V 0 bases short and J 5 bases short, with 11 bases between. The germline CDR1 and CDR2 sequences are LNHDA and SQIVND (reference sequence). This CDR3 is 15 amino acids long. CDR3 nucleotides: TGTGCCAGTAGTATAGATTCAGGGCGGCAAAACATTCAGTACTTC. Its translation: CASSIDSGRQNIQYF.

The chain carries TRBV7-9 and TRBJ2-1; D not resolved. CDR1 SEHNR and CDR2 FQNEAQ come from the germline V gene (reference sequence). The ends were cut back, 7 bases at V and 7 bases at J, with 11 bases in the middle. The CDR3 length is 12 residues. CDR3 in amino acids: CASTIGENEQFF. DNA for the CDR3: TGTGCCAGCACGATCGGCGAGAATGAGCAGTTCTTC.

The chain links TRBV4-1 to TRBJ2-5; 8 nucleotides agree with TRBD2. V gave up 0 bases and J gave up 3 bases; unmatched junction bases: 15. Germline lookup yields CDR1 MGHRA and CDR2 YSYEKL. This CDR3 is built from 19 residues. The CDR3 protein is CASSQDNFAVAGIKETQYF. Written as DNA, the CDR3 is TGCGCCAGCAGCCAAGATAACTTTGCGGTAGCGGGAATTAAAGAGACCCAGTACTTC.

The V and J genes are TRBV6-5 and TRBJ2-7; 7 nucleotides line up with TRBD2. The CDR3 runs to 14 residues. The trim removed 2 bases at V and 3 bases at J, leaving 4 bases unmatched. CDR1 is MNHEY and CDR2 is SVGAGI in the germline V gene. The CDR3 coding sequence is TGTGCCAGCAGTTACCTGGAGCGGGACTACGAGCAGTACTTC. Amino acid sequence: CASSYLERDYEQYF.

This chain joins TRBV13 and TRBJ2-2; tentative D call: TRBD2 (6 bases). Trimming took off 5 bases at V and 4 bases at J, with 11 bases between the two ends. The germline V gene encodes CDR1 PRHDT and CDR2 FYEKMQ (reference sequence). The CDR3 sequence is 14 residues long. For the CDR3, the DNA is TGTGCCAGCAGCCAACGGGAGCCCACCGGGGAGCTGTTTTTT. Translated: CASSQREPTGELFF.

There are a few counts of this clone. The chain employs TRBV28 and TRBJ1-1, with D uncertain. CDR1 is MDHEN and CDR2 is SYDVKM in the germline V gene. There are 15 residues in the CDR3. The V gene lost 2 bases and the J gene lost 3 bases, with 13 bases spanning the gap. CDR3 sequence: CASSLQRAGYTEAFF. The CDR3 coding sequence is TGTGCCAGCAGTTTACAAAGGGCGGGGTACACTGAAGCTTTCTTT.

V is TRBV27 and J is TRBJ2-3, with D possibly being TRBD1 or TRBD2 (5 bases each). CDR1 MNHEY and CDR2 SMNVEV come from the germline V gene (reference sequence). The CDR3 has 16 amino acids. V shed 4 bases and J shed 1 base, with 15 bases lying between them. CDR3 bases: TGTGCCAGCAGTTCGTTGGGACCCGGTGGCACAGATACGCAGTATTTT. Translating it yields CASSSLGPGGTDTQYF.